Described below is a single TCR beta chain sequence and its context. What it binds is not known. The entry originates in a study of T cell repertoires in cytomegalovirus infection. Study-wide results and limits: Dominating the ex vivo response were HLA-C-restricted CMV-specific TCR beta clonotypes.

Using its own MiXCR run on the reads, TCRdb lists one record per CDR3 protein. The repertoire holds 70,000 to 85,000 distinct CDR3 sequences, with 40% as singletons. Germline CDR1 and CDR2: WSHSY and SAAADI. This CDR3 is 15 amino acids long. The V end was cut by 3 bases, the J end by 1 base, with 11 bases between. The V and J genes are TRBV10-2 and TRBJ2-3; D is unresolved. The sample was CD8+ T cells from cultured PBMCs, taken from culture after CMV antigen stimulation. This receptor was taken from a human donor in good health (CMV status not recorded). Some clones in this sample may be carry-over from other donors' samples. In DNA, the CDR3 is TGCGCCAGCAGTGATGGTTTCGTGCGCACAGATACGCAGTATTTT. This gives the protein CASSDGFVRTDTQYF.